The 4 T cell receptor beta chains in this list originate from one sample, sequenced in a study of cytomegalovirus exposure and HLA in healthy donors. Produced via immunoSEQ multiplex PCR; TCRdb's table is partial and in-frame only. Here the sample spans about 150,000 clones, roughly 89% being singletons. Source material: PBMCs. The receptor set was obtained from a woman aged 18 to 35 in good health and CMV-seropositive.

This clone was seen only once. The genes are TRBV5-4 and TRBJ2-7; 9 bases map to TRBD2. Germline V gene data show CDR1 as SGHNT and CDR2 as YYREEE (reference sequence). The CDR3 has 15 residues. The V and J ends lost 4 bases and 2 bases, in that order; junction bases with no gene match: 7. The CDR3 DNA follows: TGTGCCAGCAGCCGGACGCCTAGCGGGACCTACGAGCAGTACTTC. This gives the protein CASSRTPSGTYEQYF.

The chain uses TRBV2 and TRBJ2-5; perhaps TRBD1 as D (6 bases). V was trimmed by 6 bases and J by 5 bases, leaving 16 bases between them. Germline values: CDR1 SNHLY, CDR2 FYNNEI. CDR3 size: 14 residues. CDR3 nucleotides: TGTGCCAGCAGCCTAGCCCCAGGGGTGGAGACCCAGTACTTC. It codes for CASSLAPGVETQYF.

V usage is TRBV12-5 and J usage is TRBJ2-3, with a tentative D call TRBD1 (6 bases). CDR1 is LGHNT and CDR2 is FRNRAP in the germline V gene. The CDR3 is made up of 15 amino acids. Trimming left V 6 bases short and J 4 bases short, with 17 bases between. The CDR3 spells CASGSQWAGADTQYF. The CDR3, as DNA: TGTGCTAGTGGCTCTCAGTGGGCAGGGGCAGATACGCAGTATTTT.

The V and J genes are TRBV27 and TRBJ2-5; 8 bases are a match to TRBD2. The CDR3 is made up of 15 amino acids. With V trimmed by 4 bases and J by 3 bases, 7 bases remained unmatched. In germline, CDR1 is MNHEY, CDR2 SMNVEV (reference sequence). The CDR3 region has the DNA TGTGCCAGCAGTTCCGGACTAGCTCCGAAAGAGACCCAGTACTTC. Amino acid sequence: CASSSGLAPKETQYF.